Described below is a single TCR beta chain sequence and its context. The antigen is undetermined. Treatment given: some 19 received Ad26.COV2.S at low or high dose, single or two shots; 5 received placebo; per-sample allocation not given. Following the first vaccine or placebo injection, samples were taken on day 63. The CDR3 length is 13 residues. Trimming shortened V by 4 bases and J by 3 bases, and 11 bases separated the two germline ends. Looked up from germline, CDR1 is SGHDT and CDR2 is YYEEEE. The data originate from a study of Ad26.COV2.S vaccination and SARS-CoV-2 variants. Study background: Ad26.COV2.S arm of COV1001 included the donor. Ad26.COV2.S shots went into the muscle once or twice, 56 days apart. Study observations and caveats: Those who received the vaccine showed greater spike-specific TCR breadth than those given placebo. In TCR breadth and depth analyses, total T cell responses may have been underestimated.

The method was immunoSEQ multiplex PCR; TCRdb's version includes in-frame clones alone and lacks a portion of them. The repertoire holds more than 300,000 clones, about nine tenths seen once, with 6.4% in the top ten. The source material was peripheral blood, sampled in a trial of Ad26.COV2.S vaccine versus placebo. This TCR was recovered from a person aged 18-65 years who received the Ad26.COV2.S COVID-19 vaccine or a placebo. The chain combines TRBV5-6 with TRBJ2-7; possible D gene TRBD1, 5 bases. The CDR3 region is CASSPDRFYEQYF. In nucleotides, the CDR3 is TGTGCCAGCAGCCCCGACAGATTCTACGAGCAGTACTTC.